Presented here are 5 T cell receptor beta chains from one specimen sequenced in a study of CD8 T cells in ankylosing spondylitis. Study-level points and caveats: What seemed typical of ankylosing spondylitis blood was a TCR beta motif built from eight highly homologous variants.

Their antigens remain unidentified. MiXCR, run by TCRdb on the 5' RACE reads, gives a single entry per CDR3 protein. The sample consists of fewer than 500,000 distinct CDR3 sequences, roughly 25% of them appearing once. Input material: blood, either unsorted or a sorted T cell fraction (not recorded which). The receptors were sampled from a male donor with ankylosing spondylitis.

This chain joins TRBV20-1 and TRBJ2-5, with 9 bases identical to TRBD2. The trim removed 1 base at V and 1 base at J, leaving 7 bases unmatched. The CDR3 has 16 residues. Germline CDR1 reads DFQATT; CDR2 reads SNEGSKA (reference sequence). CDR3 sequence (DNA): TGCAGTGCTAGAGGCGTAGCGGGAGACAGCCAAGAGACCCAGTACTTC. Amino acids: CSARGVAGDSQETQYF.

The chain combines TRBV9 with TRBJ2-3; the match to TRBD2 covers 11 bases. The CDR3 has 16 residues. V was clipped by 2 bases and J by 10 bases; unmatched bases: 12. CDR1 and CDR2 (germline): SGDLS, YYNGEE. The CDR3: CASSVGTSGPTKSQYF. CDR3 in DNA: TGTGCCAGCAGCGTGGGGACTAGCGGACCCACGAAATCGCAGTATTTT.

This clonotype has only a few counts. The V call is TRBV24-1, the J call TRBJ2-1; either TRBD1 or TRBD2 may supply D (5 bases each). Germline CDR1 is KGHDR and CDR2 is SFDVKD. The V end lost 5 bases, the J end lost 8 bases, and 21 bases lay between the germline ends. The CDR3 sequence is 16 residues long. The chain's CDR3 is CATSAGWGTSGDEQFF. CDR3 bases: TGTGCCACCAGTGCCGGTTGGGGGACGTCAGGCGATGAGCAGTTCTTC.

This chain's CDR3 is CASSLPGLAGAYPYEQYF. The DNA for the CDR3 is TGTGCCAGCAGCTTGCCGGGACTAGCGGGAGCCTATCCCTACGAGCAGTACTTC. V usage is TRBV5-4 and J usage is TRBJ2-7, with TRBD2 identical over 14 bases. Germline lookup yields CDR1 SGHNT and CDR2 YYREEE (reference sequence). This CDR3 is built from 18 residues. With V trimmed by 1 base and J by 2 bases, 8 bases remained unmatched.

This clonotype was observed a few times. The gene calls are TRBV6-1 and TRBJ2-2; D is ambiguous. The CDR3 extends over 13 amino acids. Trimming pared 6 bases from V and 1 base from J, leaving 6 bases between. From germline, CDR1 is MNHNS and CDR2 SASEGT. This CDR3 reads CASRVGNTGELFF. The CDR3 bases are TGTGCCAGCAGAGTGGGGAACACCGGGGAGCTGTTTTTT.